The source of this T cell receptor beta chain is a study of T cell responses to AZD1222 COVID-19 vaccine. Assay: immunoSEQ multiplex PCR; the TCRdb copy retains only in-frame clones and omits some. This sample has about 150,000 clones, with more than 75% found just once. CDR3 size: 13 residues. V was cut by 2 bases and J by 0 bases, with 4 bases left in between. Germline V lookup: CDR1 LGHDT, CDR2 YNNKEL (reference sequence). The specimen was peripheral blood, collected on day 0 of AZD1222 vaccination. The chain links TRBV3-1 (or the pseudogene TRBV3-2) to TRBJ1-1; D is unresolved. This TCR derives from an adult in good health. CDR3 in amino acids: CASSQLVNTEAFF. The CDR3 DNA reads TGTGCCAGCAGCCAACTTGTGAACACTGAAGCTTTCTTT.